The 24 T cell receptor beta chains below were found in one sample sequenced in a study of blood T cell repertoires in COVID-19. Profiled with immunoSEQ multiplex PCR; TCRdb holds only in-frame clones, not every one. The sample lists about 180,000 clones, approximately 90% occurring once. The specimen was peripheral blood. The receptors were sampled from a woman aged 25 to 39 with active or convalescent COVID-19.

V and J are TRBV6-1 and TRBJ1-2; 7 positions agree with TRBD1. The V gene end was trimmed by 2 bases and the J gene end by 3 bases; junction bases not matched to a gene: 9. Germline V lookup: CDR1 MNHNS, CDR2 SASEGT. CDR3 length equals 16 residues. The CDR3 loop is CASSERRQGRDYGYTF. The CDR3 DNA reads as TGTGCCAGCAGTGAACGGCGACAGGGCAGGGACTATGGCTACACCTTC.

The chain has TRBV2 and TRBJ1-6; no firm D call. There are 13 residues in the CDR3. CDR1 is SNHLY and CDR2 is FYNNEI in the germline V gene. Trimming took off 7 bases at V and 10 bases at J, with 14 bases between the two ends. The CDR3, as DNA: TGTGCCAGCATCGGGTTTGTTTGGTCACCCCTCCACTTT. This encodes CASIGFVWSPLHF.

The V gene is TRBV4-1, the J gene TRBJ1-1; possible D gene TRBD1, 6 bases. V was pared by 0 bases and J by 1 base, with 12 bases between. The CDR3 contains 16 residues. Germline V gene lookup returns CDR1 MGHRA and CDR2 YSYEKL. CDR3 bases: TGCGCCAGCAGCCAAGAATACGGACAGCAGAACACTGAAGCTTTCTTT. This encodes CASSQEYGQQNTEAFF.

The V and J genes are TRBV6-4 and TRBJ1-1; 11 nucleotides agree with TRBD1. CDR3 size: 19 residues. With 4 bases clipped from V and 6 bases from J, the junction kept 19 bases outside the gene matches. Germline loops: CDR1 MRHNA, CDR2 SNTAGT. The CDR3 DNA reads as TGTGCCAGCAGTGTCTTCTCCTTGGGACAGGGGGAGTCTATTCCTGAAGCTTTCTTT. Translating gives CASSVFSLGQGESIPEAFF.

The chain links TRBV20-1 to TRBJ1-5; D unclear. V lost 3 bases, J lost 3 bases, and 9 bases lay in between. From germline, CDR1 is DFQATT and CDR2 SNEGSKA (reference sequence). The CDR3 totals 13 residues. The CDR3 DNA reads TGCAGTGCTAGTGGCAGATTCAATCAGCCCCAGCATTTT. Translating gives CSASGRFNQPQHF.

The V call is TRBV24-1, the J call TRBJ2-1, with 16 bases fitting TRBD2. The CDR3 is made up of 18 amino acids. In germline, CDR1 is KGHDR, CDR2 SFDVKD. The V segment lost 4 bases and the J segment 5 bases; nucleotides outside the gene matches: 7. DNA for the CDR3: TGTGCCACCAGTGACCCGGGACTAGCGGGAGGGATAAACAATGAGCAGTTCTTC. Translation gives CATSDPGLAGGINNEQFF.

For this clone: The sample carries other DNA sequences with the same CDR3. The chain carries TRBV9 and TRBJ1-2, with D possibly being TRBD1 (6 bases). CDR1 is SGDLS and CDR2 is YYNGEE in the germline V gene. CDR3 length equals 15 residues. Trimming pared 7 bases from V and 7 bases from J, leaving 23 bases between. Written as DNA, the CDR3 is TGTGCCAGCGGTCTTACGGGAGGGGGGCGGGTTGGCTACACCTTC. This codes for CASGLTGGGRVGYTF.

J is TRBJ1-6 and V is TRBV18; D may be TRBD1 (5 bases). Per germline, CDR1 KGHSH and CDR2 LQKENI. This CDR3 region has 15 residues. Trimming removed 6 bases at V and 5 bases at J, with 14 bases between. CDR3 nucleotides: TGTGCCAGCTCGACCCGGACATCCGATAATTCACCCCTCCACTTT. Its translation is CASSTRTSDNSPLHF. Based on the CDR3 plus reference TRBV18 and TRBJ1-6, the full variable domain is NAGVMQNPRHLVRRRGQEARLRCSPMKGHSHVYWYRQLPEEGLKFMVYLQKENIIDESGMPKERFSAEFPKEGPSILRIQQVVRGDSAAYFCASSTRTSDNSPLHFGNGTRLTVT.

The rearrangement links TRBV5-1 to TRBJ2-3; D unclear. Looked up from germline, CDR1 is SGHRS and CDR2 is YFSETQ. This CDR3 has 13 residues. V lost 1 base, J lost 1 base, and 4 bases lay in between. CDR3 in DNA: TGCGCCAGCAGCTTGCAGGGCACAGATACGCAGTATTTT. Translation: CASSLQGTDTQYF.

V is TRBV19 and J is TRBJ1-1, with a possible D match to TRBD1 (5 bases). The length of the CDR3 is 13 residues. The V gene lost 7 bases and the J gene lost 4 bases, with 13 bases spanning the gap. Looked up from germline, CDR1 is LNHDA and CDR2 is SQIVND (reference sequence). This CDR3 is CASTPEGSTEAFF. CDR3 nucleotides: TGTGCCAGTACCCCGGAGGGGAGCACTGAAGCTTTCTTT. The full variable domain, in which reference TRBV19 and TRBJ1-1 provide the parts outside the CDR3, is DGGITQSPKYLFRKEGQNVTLSCEQNLNHDAMYWYRQDPGQGLRLIYYSQIVNDFQKGDIAEGYSVSREKKESFPLTVTSAQKNPTAFYLCASTPEGSTEAFFGQGTRLTVV.

The chain recombines TRBV6-5 with TRBJ1-2, with D unresolved. The CDR3 consists of 15 residues. V lost 7 bases and J lost 4, with 19 bases in between. Germline values: CDR1 MNHEY, CDR2 SVGAGI. In nucleotides, the CDR3 is TGTGCCAGCACCCCTTCGATAGACACCTTCTATGGCTACACCTTC. It translates to CASTPSIDTFYGYTF.

The rearrangement joins TRBV10-1 to TRBJ1-5; 9 bases line up with TRBD1. CDR3 length: 13 residues. Germline CDR1 is WNHNN and CDR2 is SYGVQD (reference sequence). The V and J ends lost 9 bases and 3 bases, in that order; junction bases with no gene match: 3. CDR3 coding DNA: TGCGCCAGAGGACAGGGGCACAATCAGCCCCAGCATTTT. It encodes CARGQGHNQPQHF.

V is TRBV5-6 and J is TRBJ2-7; weak D call: TRBD2 (6 bases). The germline gives CDR1 SGHDT, CDR2 YYEEEE. The CDR3 has 13 residues. The germline V and J ends were trimmed by 2 bases and 4 bases, with 10 bases remaining between them. The DNA of the CDR3 is TGTGCCAGCAGCTTAGGGAGGAGATACGAGCAGTACTTC. As protein: CASSLGRRYEQYF.

The chain is built from TRBV28 and TRBJ1-5; 7 nucleotides align to TRBD1. Losses at the gene ends were 2 bases for V and 3 bases for J; bases not matched to a gene: 13. CDR1 and CDR2 from the germline V gene are MDHEN and SYDVKM. This CDR3 spans 18 amino acids. The CDR3, as DNA: TGTGCCAGCAGTTTAATCTCAGGCGGACAGGTGTACAATCAGCCCCAGCATTTT. Amino acid sequence: CASSLISGGQVYNQPQHF.

V gene TRBV9 combines with J gene TRBJ1-2, with 9 positions matching TRBD1. Germline CDR1 SGDLS, CDR2 YYNGEE. J lost 4 bases, V lost 3 bases, and 7 bases had no gene match. The CDR3 consists of 15 residues. This chain's CDR3 is CASSEGTGTPYGYTF. The CDR3 DNA reads as TGTGCCAGCAGCGAAGGGACAGGGACCCCCTATGGCTACACCTTC.

The V call is TRBV19, the J call TRBJ1-2, with D perhaps TRBD1 (5 bases). The CDR3 loop spans 15 amino acids. Between the trimmed V and J ends, which lost 1 base and 4 bases, there was a span of 13 bases. In germline, CDR1 is LNHDA, CDR2 SQIVND (reference sequence). The chain's CDR3 is CASSIAQGALYGYTF. In DNA form, the CDR3 reads TGTGCCAGTAGTATAGCTCAGGGTGCCCTCTATGGCTACACCTTC.

This chain connects TRBV28 to TRBJ1-6; 7 positions agree with TRBD1. This CDR3 region has 16 residues. Germline CDR1 and CDR2: MDHEN and SYDVKM. Trimming cost V 6 bases and J 9 bases; bases outside gene matches: 14. This chain's CDR3 is CASRSIRQGVLSPLHF. In nucleotides, the CDR3 is TGTGCCAGCAGATCCATCCGACAGGGAGTACTTTCACCCCTCCACTTT.

The V call is TRBV19, the J call TRBJ1-2; the D is unclear. CDR3 length equals 14 residues. The V gene lost 1 base and the J gene lost 6 bases, with 12 bases spanning the gap. CDR1 LNHDA and CDR2 SQIVND come from the germline V gene (reference sequence). CDR3 nucleotides: TGTGCCAGTAGTATAGCAGGCATCTCGAATGGCTACACCTTC. This translates into CASSIAGISNGYTF.

The chain combines TRBV5-1 with TRBJ1-1, with 8 bases that match TRBD1. CDR1 and CDR2 (germline): SGHRS, YFSETQ. V shed 4 bases and J 2 bases; nucleotides not matched to a gene: 13. This CDR3 comprises 17 residues. CDR3 loop: CASSLNPGQVGNTEAFF. The CDR3, as DNA: TGCGCCAGCAGCCTAAATCCGGGACAGGTCGGTAACACTGAAGCTTTCTTT.

The chain links TRBV6-1 to TRBJ1-4; no reliable D call. Germline V CDR1 and CDR2: MNHNS, SASEGT. The CDR3 spans 15 residues. Trimming cost V 1 base and J 7 bases, with 13 bases left between them. This chain's CDR3 is CASSEGVGGVEKLFF. CDR3 nucleotide sequence: TGTGCCAGCAGTGAAGGGGTCGGTGGAGTTGAAAAACTGTTTTTT.

CDR3 DNA sequence: TGTGCCAGCAGGGCGGACAGTAGCAATCAGCCCCAGCATTTT. It yields the protein CASRADSSNQPQHF. The rearrangement joins TRBV2 to TRBJ1-5; a weak D match, TRBD1 (6 bases). This CDR3 contains 14 residues. Trimming left V 6 bases short and J 0 bases short, with 9 bases between. Germline-derived CDR1 and CDR2 are SNHLY and FYNNEI.

The chain employs TRBV18 and TRBJ2-1, with D maybe TRBD2 (5 bases). The CDR3 covers 13 residues. V lost 3 bases and J 4 bases, leaving 7 bases between the germline ends. Germline values: CDR1 KGHSH, CDR2 LQKENI. In nucleotides, the CDR3 is TGTGCCAGCTCACCGAGGGATTACAATGAGCAGTTCTTC. The encoded protein is CASSPRDYNEQFF.

The chain is built from TRBV27 and TRBJ2-1, with TRBD2 matching over 8 bases. The V segment lost 5 bases and the J segment 8 bases; nucleotides outside the gene matches: 14. This CDR3 is built from 16 residues. Germline CDR1 reads MNHEY; CDR2 reads SMNVEV (reference sequence). The CDR3 reads CASSTVRAGGGYEQFF. As DNA, the CDR3 is TGTGCCAGCAGTACCGTCCGGGCGGGGGGCGGCTATGAGCAGTTCTTC.

The chain is built from TRBV4-1 and TRBJ2-1; 11 nucleotides agree with TRBD2. The germline V gene encodes CDR1 MGHRA and CDR2 YSYEKL. V lost 2 bases and J lost 7; bases outside the gene matches: 7. This CDR3 is built from 16 residues. The CDR3 DNA reads as TGCGCCAGCAGCCAACCCACTAGCGGGAGTAGAAATGAGCAGTTCTTC. Amino acid sequence: CASSQPTSGSRNEQFF.